What follows describes a single TCR beta chain. Antigen specificity is unknown. The CDR3 is made up of 14 amino acids. Trimming shortened V by 3 bases and J by 5 bases, and 13 bases separated the two germline ends. Germline loops: CDR1 SGHTA, CDR2 FQGNSA. This specimen comes from a study of shared clonotypes between healthy human individuals. General study findings and limits: Non-shared clonotypes showed lower generation probabilities than clonotypes common to all four donors.

The deep-level immunoSEQ assay was used. The repertoire was sequenced with immunoSEQ multiplex PCR; TCRdb's copy has only in-frame clones and lacks some. The table records a few million clones, about 92% of them present only once. Donors were healthy HIV-negative adults without recent acute infections or vaccinations. The sequencing sample was made of naive CD4+ T cells sorted from blood. Stated subset: CD45RA+ positively selected. This chain uses TRBV7-2 with TRBJ2-5, with D perhaps assigned TRBD1 or TRBD2 (7 bases each). The clonotype originates from a man in his late teens or twenties in good health. The CDR3 DNA reads TGTGCCAGCAGCTTCAGGGGGGGATCGGAGACCCAGTACTTC. Its translation is CASSFRGGSETQYF.